This T cell receptor beta chain was found in a study of control samples from healthy donors and cancer patients. The germline V and J ends were trimmed by 5 bases and 7 bases, with 15 bases remaining between them. The CDR3 length is 13 residues. Sequenced by immunoSEQ multiplex PCR; TCRdb stores in-frame clones only, minus some. Of approximately 120,000 clones in the sample, over 80% were seen once. This clone came up a few times. Sequenced sample: PBMCs. The gene calls are TRBV12-3 or TRBV12-4 and TRBJ2-7, with D unclear. The sequence derives from a man aged 80 or over with head and neck cancer. The CDR3 DNA reads TGTGCCAGCAGTCCGACCCCCTTGGGGGAGCAGTACTTC. Translation gives CASSPTPLGEQYF.